One and the same sample provided the 18 T cell receptor beta chains below, sequenced in a study of T-cell memory formation after mild COVID-19. TCRdb re-called the 5' RACE reads with MiXCR, one entry per CDR3 protein. The sample holds about 400,000 distinct CDR3 sequences, under 20% seen once. The sample was PBMCs or a T cell subset sorted from them (not recorded which). Receptor source: a man aged 18 to 29 who had mild COVID-19 (a few samples of this study predate the infection). Cell type and time point are not known.

The chain combines TRBV30 with TRBJ1-6; 7 bases map to TRBD1. Germline V gene data show CDR1 as GTSNPN and CDR2 as SVGIG (reference sequence). CDR3 size: 13 residues. Trimming cost V 3 bases and J 7 bases; bases outside gene matches: 3. In nucleotides, the CDR3 is TGTGCCTGGAGCCTACAGGGGAATTCACCCCTCCACTTT. Translation gives CAWSLQGNSPLHF.

This chain uses TRBV6-2 or TRBV6-3 with TRBJ2-7; D gene unclear. CDR1 is MNHEY, CDR2 SVGEGT, per germline. The CDR3 consists of 11 residues. V lost 5 bases, J lost 4 bases, and 6 bases lay in between. The CDR3 nucleotides read TGTGCCAGCAGTGATGATTACGAGCAGTACTTC. This codes for CASSDDYEQYF.

This chain connects TRBV25-1 to TRBJ2-7; D uncertain. Germline V gene data show CDR1 as MGHDK and CDR2 as SYGVNS. Trimming took 4 bases from V and 2 from J, leaving 21 bases between them. The CDR3 loop spans 17 amino acids. CDR3 sequence: CASSVSRVSRGTYEQYV. CDR3 nucleotides: TGTGCCAGCAGTGTTTCCCGGGTCTCAAGAGGAACCTACGAGCAGTACGTC.

V gene TRBV9 combines with J gene TRBJ2-7, with TRBD1 matching 7 bases. This CDR3 is built from 16 residues. Per germline, CDR1 SGDLS and CDR2 YYNGEE. The V gene end was trimmed by 0 bases and the J gene end by 2 bases; junction bases not matched to a gene: 8. CDR3 in DNA: TGTGCCAGCAGCGTAGAGCCGACAGGGTCTGCCTACGAGCAGTACTTC. This sequence encodes CASSVEPTGSAYEQYF.

In its sample, this clonotype was seen a few times. The rearrangement links TRBV7-9 to TRBJ2-7, with a possible D match to TRBD1 (5 bases). Trimming removed 3 bases from V and 7 bases from J, with 10 bases in between. In germline, CDR1 is SEHNR, CDR2 FQNEAQ (reference sequence). The CDR3 extends over 12 amino acids. DNA of the CDR3: TGTGCCAGCAGCTTGGAAGGGGTTGAGCAGTACGTC. Its translation is CASSLEGVEQYV.

V usage is TRBV4-1 and J usage is TRBJ1-5; 7 positions match TRBD1. CDR1 is MGHRA and CDR2 is YSYEKL in the germline V gene. V trimming: 3 bases; J trimming: 3 bases; junction bases outside the gene matches: 2. The CDR3 runs 14 residues. The CDR3 loop reads CASSQTGLNQPQHF. The CDR3 DNA is TGCGCCAGCAGCCAGACAGGGCTCAATCAGCCCCAGCATTTT.

The V call is TRBV5-5, the J call TRBJ2-3; D ambiguous. The CDR3 is made up of 13 amino acids. V lost 2 bases and J lost 4, with 8 bases in between. Germline values: CDR1 SGHKS, CDR2 YYEKEE (reference sequence). The CDR3 DNA reads TGTGCCAGCAGCTTTAACAGTGCAGATACGCAGTATTTT. As protein: CASSFNSADTQYF.

The chain has TRBV5-8 and TRBJ2-5; 9 nucleotides agree with TRBD1. V lost 3 bases to trimming and J lost 2 bases; unmatched junction nucleotides: 2. CDR3 length equals 14 residues. CDR1 SGHTS and CDR2 YDEGEE come from the germline V gene. The CDR3 sequence is CASSSGTGQETQYF. CDR3 bases: TGTGCCAGCAGCTCCGGGACAGGGCAAGAGACCCAGTACTTC.

The chain is built from TRBV4-3 and TRBJ2-5, with 7 bases fitting TRBD1. V lost 1 base to trimming and J lost 4 bases; unmatched junction nucleotides: 3. The CDR3 sequence is 14 residues long. The germline V gene encodes CDR1 LGHNA and CDR2 YSLEER. The CDR3 loop is CASSQATGAETQYF. CDR3 DNA: TGCGCCAGCAGCCAAGCCACAGGGGCAGAGACCCAGTACTTC.

In this sample, this clonotype turned up a few times. The V gene is TRBV7-3, the J gene TRBJ2-5; TRBD2 matches at 8 bases. J lost 0 bases, V lost 7 bases, and 19 bases had no gene match. Per germline, CDR1 SGHTA and CDR2 FQGTGA. The CDR3 is made up of 19 amino acids. CDR3 sequence (DNA): TGTGCCAGCAAAAGGCCAGACCGAAGACTAGCGAAGTACCAAGAGACCCAGTACTTC. Translating gives CASKRPDRRLAKYQETQYF. The full variable domain, with the rest looked up from reference TRBV7-3 and TRBJ2-5, is GAGVSQTPSNKVTEKGKYVELRCDPISGHTALYWYRQSLGQGPEFLIYFQGTGAADDSGLPNDRFFAVRPEGSVSTLKIQRTERGDSAVYLCASKRPDRRLAKYQETQYFGPGTRLLVL.

This clonotype was seen a few times. The chain is built from TRBV10-3 and TRBJ1-1; no clear D gene. V shed 6 bases and J shed 1 base, with 9 bases lying between them. Germline values: CDR1 ENHRY, CDR2 SYGVKD. The CDR3 has 13 residues. The CDR3 region has the DNA TGTGCCATCAGCGGTGGTTCGAACACTGAAGCTTTCTTT. Translation gives CAISGGSNTEAFF.

The chain joins TRBV10-3 to TRBJ1-6, with 7 bases that match TRBD1. Germline V gene data show CDR1 as ENHRY and CDR2 as SYGVKD. Losses at the gene ends were 4 bases for V and 6 bases for J; bases not matched to a gene: 3. The CDR3 totals 14 residues. As DNA, the CDR3 is TGTGCCATCAGTGTACAGGGGTCTAATTCACCCCTCCACTTT. It is translated as CAISVQGSNSPLHF.

This chain uses TRBV15 with TRBJ1-1; D unclear. V was cut by 3 bases and J by 0 bases, with 11 bases left in between. CDR1 is LNHNV and CDR2 is YYDKDF in the germline V gene (reference sequence). This CDR3 has 15 residues. The chain's CDR3 is CATSSRTGLNTEAFF. CDR3 nucleotide sequence: TGTGCCACCAGCAGTCGGACGGGCCTGAACACTGAAGCTTTCTTT.

This clonotype was observed once. This chain connects TRBV28 to TRBJ2-7; tentative D call: TRBD1 (6 bases). In germline, CDR1 is MDHEN, CDR2 SYDVKM. The length of the CDR3 is 15 residues. Trimming cost V 1 base and J 2 bases, with 12 bases left between them. CDR3 region: CASSLSSGAAYEQYF. The CDR3 DNA follows: TGTGCCAGCAGTTTATCGTCAGGGGCAGCCTACGAGCAGTACTTC.

In its sample, this clonotype was seen many times. The V and J genes are TRBV6-4 and TRBJ2-3, with D possibly matching TRBD1 (5 bases). Germline CDR1 and CDR2: MRHNA and SNTAGT. This CDR3 has 15 amino acids. V lost 7 bases to trimming and J lost 1 base, with 15 bases between them. DNA for the CDR3: TGTGCCAGCACCACTGACAGACCCTGCACAGATACGCAGTATTTT. Translation: CASTTDRPCTDTQYF.

This clonotype was picked up many times. V usage is TRBV7-9 and J usage is TRBJ2-3, with D possibly being TRBD2 (7 bases). The CDR3 sequence is 17 residues long. V lost 4 bases, J lost 4 bases, and 21 bases lay in between. The germline CDR1 and CDR2 sequences are SEHNR and FQNEAQ (reference sequence). This CDR3 reads CASSSRGGADLADTQYF. The CDR3 DNA sequence: TGTGCCAGCAGCTCCAGGGGAGGGGCCGACCTTGCAGATACGCAGTATTTT. Filled out from reference TRBV7-9 and TRBJ2-3, the complete variable domain reads DTGVSQNPRHKITKRGQNVTFRCDPISEHNRLYWYRQTLGQGPEFLTYFQNEAQLEKSRLLSDRFSAERPKGSFSTLEIQRTEQGDSAMYLCASSSRGGADLADTQYFGPGTRLTVL.

The CDR3 reads CATSDLVGKDTGELFF. CDR3 coding DNA: TGTGCCACCAGTGATTTGGTGGGGAAAGACACCGGGGAGCTGTTTTTT. V is TRBV24-1 and J is TRBJ2-2; D ambiguous. Germline assignment: CDR1 KGHDR and CDR2 SFDVKD. The CDR3 runs 16 residues. V gave up 0 bases and J gave up 3 bases, with 10 bases separating them.

V and J are TRBV5-6 and TRBJ2-1; D assignment may be TRBD1 or TRBD2 (5 bases each). The CDR3 loop spans 14 amino acids. Per the germline V gene, CDR1 is SGHDT and CDR2 is YYEEEE. V was clipped by 6 bases and J by 5 bases, with 15 bases between them. Written as DNA, the CDR3 is TGTGCCAGCATGTTATGGGGGTTCGACAATGAGCAGTTCTTC. It is translated as CASMLWGFDNEQFF. Drawing the rest from reference TRBV5-6 and TRBJ2-1, the complete variable domain is DAGVTQSPTHLIKTRGQQVTLRCSPKSGHDTVSWYQQALGQGPQFIFQYYEEEERQRGNFPDRFSGHQFPNYSSELNVNALLLGDSALYLCASMLWGFDNEQFFGPGTRLTVL.